The rows below give T cell receptor beta chains drawn from one sample of a study of vaccination effects on CD4 cells after COVID-19. Repertoires were generated with immunoSEQ multiplex PCR, while TCRdb's copy carries only in-frame clones and drops some. The sample consists of tens of thousands of clones, roughly 76% of them appearing once. Antigens for these TCRs are unknown. The source material was CD4+ T cells from PBMCs cultured with HCoV-229E spike peptides, sampled before COVID-19 vaccination. Receptors were obtained from a human donor who received a COVID-19 vaccine. CDR3s include the opening cysteine and the closing phenylalanine or tryptophan. The D gene is left open where the match is weak. Size values are once, few and many counts, or a class for expanded clones, and some rows have none.

J gene | CDR3 length | D gene | V gene | clone size | CDR3 DNA | CDR3 protein
TRBJ2-3 | 14 | . | TRBV3-1/TRBV3-2 | . | TGTGCCAGCAGCTTGCGAGGGTACACAGATACGCAGTATTTT | CASSLRGYTDTQYF
TRBJ1-5 | 14 | . | TRBV4-1 | . | TGCGCCAGCAGCCAAGTCCCTACAGGGCAGCCCCAGCATTTT | CASSQVPTGQPQHF
TRBJ1-1 | 12 | . | TRBV5-8 | . | TGTGCCAGTCCAGGGTACCCAAGTGAAGCTTTCTTT | CASPGYPSEAFF
TRBJ2-2 | 15 | . | TRBV5-1 | . | TGCGCCAGCAGCTATGACAGCGCGAACACCGGGGAGCTGTTTTTT | CASSYDSANTGELFF
TRBJ1-3 | 16 | . | TRBV30 | . | TGTGCCACCTCTGGGGGGCAGTTGCTCTCTGGAAACACCATATATTTT | CATSGGQLLSGNTIYF
TRBJ1-1 | 14 | . | TRBV7-3 | . | TGTGCCAGCACTGACAGCAAATTAAACACTGAAGCTTTCTTT | CASTDSKLNTEAFF
TRBJ2-3 | 15 | TRBD1 | TRBV4-1 | . | TGCGCCAGCCGCCTACCGGGACAGACCACAGATACGCAGTATTTT | CASRLPGQTTDTQYF
TRBJ1-1 | 13 | . | TRBV11-1 | . | TGTGCCAGCAGCTTAGAGGTCGGCACTGAAGCTTTCTTT | CASSLEVGTEAFF
TRBJ1-6 | 13 | . | TRBV9 | . | TGTGCCAGCAGCGTAGGAGGGGCTTCACCCCTCCACTTT | CASSVGGASPLHF
TRBJ1-4 | 15 | TRBD1 | TRBV18 | once | TGTGCCAGCTCACCCAAGACAGGGGGAAATGAAAAACTGTTTTTT | CASSPKTGGNEKLFF
TRBJ1-2 | 14 | . | TRBV4-3 | . | TGCGCCAGCAGCCAAGTGCCAGATAACTATGGCTACACCTTC | CASSQVPDNYGYTF
TRBJ1-1 | 12 | . | TRBV11-1 | . | TGTGCCAGCAGCTTAGCCCGGGGAGGCGCTTTCTTT | CASSLARGGAFF
TRBJ1-4 | 14 | TRBD1 | TRBV4-1 | . | TGCGCCAGCAGTCCGGACAGGGTGGGAGAAAAACTGTTTTTT | CASSPDRVGEKLFF
TRBJ2-1 | 17 | TRBD2 | TRBV7-2 | once | TGTGCCAGCAGCTTAAGACGGTCGGGGGGGGGTGACAATGAGCAGTTCTTC | CASSLRRSGGGDNEQFF
TRBJ1-5 | 20 | TRBD1 | TRBV12-5 | . | TGTGCTAGTGGTTTGGTATTTTGGGGACAGGCTCTTTATAGCAATCAGCCCCAGCATTTT | CASGLVFWGQALYSNQPQHF
TRBJ1-5 | 17 | . | TRBV19 | once | TGTGCCAGTAGTAACATGGCGGCACGGAGGGACAATCAGCCCCAGCATTTT | CASSNMAARRDNQPQHF
TRBJ1-3 | 15 | . | TRBV30 | . | TGTGCCTGGAGTGTATTCGCGACGGATGGAAACACCATATATTTT | CAWSVFATDGNTIYF
TRBJ2-5 | 16 | . | TRBV7-9 | once | TGTGCCAGCAGCTTGTCTATTTCGGGGGTGCAAGAGACCCAGTACTTC | CASSLSISGVQETQYF
TRBJ1-6 | 15 | . | TRBV6-6 | few | TGTGCCAGCAGTTATATCCAGGCCCCAGAGGGACCCCTCCACTTT | CASSYIQAPEGPLHF
TRBJ1-3 | 15 | . | TRBV18 | . | TGTGCCAGCTCACCTTTAGCAGACTCTGGAAACACCATATATTTT | CASSPLADSGNTIYF
TRBJ2-1 | 12 | . | TRBV12-3/TRBV12-4 | . | TGTGCCAGCAGTTACACTTACAATGAGCAGTTCTTC | CASSYTYNEQFF
TRBJ1-1 | 20 | . | TRBV5-8 | few | TGTGCCAGCCCCAGCTCCCTGGGGAGGGGCCTAAATGGTATGAACACTGAAGCTTTCTTT | CASPSSLGRGLNGMNTEAFF
TRBJ2-5 | 15 | TRBD1 | TRBV7-2 | . | TGTGCCAGCAGCTTGGTGGTCCAGGGGGCAGAGACCCAGTACTTC | CASSLVVQGAETQYF
TRBJ1-5 | 14 | . | TRBV15 | . | TGTGCCACCAGCAGAGGGGTAACCGATCAGCCCCAGCATTTT | CATSRGVTDQPQHF
TRBJ1-6 | 15 | . | TRBV4-3 | once | TGCGCCAGCAGCCAAAGGCCAGGGAGTAATTCACCCCTCCACTTT | CASSQRPGSNSPLHF
TRBJ2-3 | 16 | TRBD2 | TRBV7-8 | . | TGTGCCAGCAGCTTACAACTAGCGGGGGGGCGAGATACGCAGTATTTT | CASSLQLAGGRDTQYF
TRBJ1-4 | 14 | . | TRBV5-1 | . | TGCGCCAGCAGCTTTTCTGCAACTAATGAAAAACTGTTTTTT | CASSFSATNEKLFF
TRBJ2-3 | 15 | . | TRBV9 | few | TGTGCCAGCAGCCCTCACTTTAGCCCATGGGATACGCAGTATTTT | CASSPHFSPWDTQYF
TRBJ2-1 | 14 | TRBD2 | TRBV6-5 | . | TGTGCCAGCAGAGCCGGGACTATGATATATGAGCAGTTCTTC | CASRAGTMIYEQFF
TRBJ2-1 | 15 | TRBD2 | TRBV6-6 | . | TGTGCCAGCAGTTACAAAACTAGCGGGGGTCACGAGCAGTTCTTC | CASSYKTSGGHEQFF
TRBJ2-5 | 15 | TRBD1 | TRBV5-1 | . | TGCGCCAGCAGCTTGGTTACAGGGGGCGAAGAGACCCAGTACTTC | CASSLVTGGEETQYF
TRBJ2-1 | 16 | . | TRBV5-1 | few | TGCGCCAGCAGCTTGGGGACGGGGATCTCCTACAATGAGCAGTTCTTC | CASSLGTGISYNEQFF
TRBJ2-1 | 11 | . | TRBV24-1 | once | TGTGCCACCAGTGACCCGGACGGGCAGTTCTTC | CATSDPDGQFF
TRBJ1-1 | 15 | . | TRBV9 | . | TGTGCCAGCAGCCCCCGGAGGGGTACTAACACTGAAGCTTTCTTT | CASSPRRGTNTEAFF
TRBJ1-5 | 15 | . | TRBV28 | . | TGTGCCACCCAAGCCGGGGGTTATAGCAATCAGCCCCAGCATTTT | CATQAGGYSNQPQHF
TRBJ2-2 | 15 | TRBD2 | TRBV6-4 | . | TGTGCCAGCCATGAGCGGACTAGCATCAACGGGGAGCTGTTTTTT | CASHERTSINGELFF
TRBJ2-3 | 14 | . | TRBV7-3 | . | TGTGCCAGCAGCTTGGTGAGGGGCACAGATACGCAGTATTTT | CASSLVRGTDTQYF
TRBJ2-4 | 15 | TRBD2 | TRBV5-6 | . | TGTGCCAGCAGTTCGGGACTAGCGGGGGTTGGCATTCAGTACTTC | CASSSGLAGVGIQYF
TRBJ1-6 | 13 | . | TRBV12-3/TRBV12-4 | . | TGTGCCAGCAGTTTATTGGGAGGCGGGCCCCTCCACTTT | CASSLLGGGPLHF
TRBJ2-5 | 16 | TRBD2 | TRBV7-2 | . | TGTGCCAGCAGCCCAGGATTAGCGGGGGGTGAAGAGACCCAGTACTTC | CASSPGLAGGEETQYF